The 26 T cell receptor beta chains presented below share a single source sample, sequenced in a study of identifying expanded T cells in peripheral blood. The repertoire was sequenced with immunoSEQ multiplex PCR; TCRdb's copy has only in-frame clones and lacks some. The sample carries 70,000 to 95,000 clones, about nine tenths recorded once. Sequenced sample: blood. These receptor sequences come from a person aged 18 to 70 in good health.

V is TRBV5-8 and J is TRBJ2-1; D unclear. The CDR3 sequence is 13 residues long. V was shortened by 1 base and J by 4 bases, with 6 bases between the two germline ends. CDR1 is SGHTS and CDR2 is YDEGEE in the germline V gene. The CDR3 DNA follows: TGTGCCAGCAGCTTGCTCCTATACAATGAGCAGTTCTTC. Its protein is CASSLLLYNEQFF.

The rearrangement joins TRBV27 to TRBJ2-7; D ambiguous. CDR1 is MNHEY, CDR2 SMNVEV, per germline (reference sequence). CDR3 length: 14 amino acids. The V end was cut by 5 bases, the J end by 7 bases, with 18 bases between. CDR3 loop: CASSTPRLPAEQYF. The DNA of the CDR3 is TGTGCCAGCAGTACCCCCAGGCTGCCCGCTGAGCAGTACTTC.

V and J are TRBV11-2 and TRBJ1-2, with D maybe TRBD1 (6 bases). Germline CDR1 reads SGHAT; CDR2 reads FQNNGV. Trimming removed 5 bases at V and 7 bases at J, with 11 bases between. The CDR3 runs to 12 residues. CDR3 nucleotide sequence: TGTGCCAGCAGCCCTACAGGGATTGGCTACACCTTC. Amino acids: CASSPTGIGYTF.

The chain recombines TRBV6-4 with TRBJ1-1; TRBD1 might be the D (5 bases). CDR1 is MRHNA and CDR2 is SNTAGT in the germline V gene. The CDR3 loop spans 13 amino acids. The V end lost 2 bases, the J end lost 3 bases, and 7 bases lay between the germline ends. The CDR3 is CASSDGTHTEAFF. In DNA, the CDR3 is TGTGCCAGCAGTGACGGGACGCACACTGAAGCTTTCTTT.

The J gene is TRBJ2-7, the V gene TRBV27; tentatively, D is TRBD1 (5 bases). The CDR3 has 15 residues. Per the germline V gene, CDR1 is MNHEY and CDR2 is SMNVEV (reference sequence). V shed 3 bases and J shed 3 bases, with 15 bases lying between them. In DNA, the CDR3 is TGTGCCAGCAGTTTGGGCCCAGGGCCTTTCTACGAGCAGTACTTC. It encodes CASSLGPGPFYEQYF.

The chain has TRBV6-6 and TRBJ1-1, with a weak D call TRBD1 (5 bases). The ends were cut back, 2 bases at V and 6 bases at J, with 19 bases in the middle. Per the germline V gene, CDR1 is MNHNY and CDR2 is SVGAGI (reference sequence). The CDR3 totals 16 residues. The CDR3: CASSYNPGLFSSEAFF. The DNA of the CDR3 is TGTGCCAGCAGTTACAACCCAGGGCTCTTTAGCTCTGAAGCTTTCTTT.

The rearrangement links TRBV29-1 to TRBJ2-5, with D unclear. The germline CDR1 and CDR2 sequences are SQVTM and ANQGSEA. V shed 3 bases and J shed 5 bases, with 13 bases lying between them. CDR3 size: 13 residues. CDR3 protein: CSVEVVLAETQYF. Written as DNA, the CDR3 is TGCAGCGTTGAGGTTGTTTTGGCGGAGACCCAGTACTTC. The variable domain in full, completed from reference TRBV29-1 and TRBJ2-5, reads SAVISQKPSRDICQRGTSLTIQCQVDSQVTMMFWYRQQPGQSLTLIATANQGSEATYESGFVIDKFPISRPNLTFSTLTVSNMSPEDSSIYLCSVEVVLAETQYFGPGTRLLVL.

The CDR3 protein is CASSVVGVGTDTQYF. DNA for the CDR3: TGTGCCAGCAGCGTAGTAGGGGTCGGCACAGATACGCAGTATTTT. V gene TRBV9 combines with J gene TRBJ2-3; D possibly corresponds to TRBD1 (5 bases). Looked up from germline, CDR1 is SGDLS and CDR2 is YYNGEE. The CDR3 consists of 15 residues. V was cut by 0 bases and J by 1 base, with 9 bases left in between.

The chain has TRBV18 and TRBJ2-5, with 8 nucleotides matching TRBD2. This CDR3 is built from 14 residues. The J segment lost 5 bases and the V segment lost 3 bases, leaving 5 bases of the junction unmatched. Germline CDR1 KGHSH, CDR2 LQKENI. The CDR3 is CASSPGLEGETQYF. In nucleotides, the CDR3 is TGTGCCAGCTCACCGGGACTAGAGGGTGAGACCCAGTACTTC.

CDR3 in DNA: TGCGCCAGCAGCCGCGGGACCCCTCCTGGCAATGAGCAGTTCTTC. This translates into CASSRGTPPGNEQFF. This rearrangement joins TRBV4-1 to TRBJ2-1; D perhaps matches TRBD2 (6 bases). The CDR3 sequence is 15 residues long. Trimming removed 4 bases from V and 6 bases from J, with 16 bases in between. Per germline, CDR1 MGHRA and CDR2 YSYEKL.

The chain links TRBV28 to TRBJ1-3; D is possibly TRBD1 (6 bases). Trimming removed 3 bases from V and 2 bases from J, with 8 bases in between. This CDR3 spans 14 amino acids. In germline, CDR1 is MDHEN, CDR2 SYDVKM. The CDR3 DNA sequence: TGTGCCAGCAGTTTTGCAGGGGCTGGAAACACCATATATTTT. Translation gives CASSFAGAGNTIYF. Full variable domain (rest looked up from reference TRBV28 and TRBJ1-3): DVKVTQSSRYLVKRTGEKVFLECVQDMDHENMFWYRQDPGLGLRLIYFSYDVKMKEKGDIPEGYSVSREKKERFSLILESASTNQTSMYLCASSFAGAGNTIYFGEGSWLTVV.

The chain couples TRBV11-2 to TRBJ1-1; maybe TRBD1 (5 bases). CDR3 length: 15 residues. V dropped 5 bases and J dropped 3 bases, with 16 bases sitting between them. Per germline, CDR1 SGHAT and CDR2 FQNNGV. CDR3 region: CASSTDSLWDTEAFF. In nucleotides, the CDR3 is TGTGCCAGCAGCACCGACAGTCTTTGGGACACTGAAGCTTTCTTT.

V usage is TRBV28 and J usage is TRBJ1-5; D unclear. Germline V gene lookup returns CDR1 MDHEN and CDR2 SYDVKM. CDR3 length: 13 residues. Trimming shortened V by 4 bases and J by 0 bases, and 4 bases separated the two germline ends. The chain's CDR3 is CASSSDSNQPQHF. Here the CDR3 DNA reads TGTGCCAGCAGTTCGGATAGCAATCAGCCCCAGCATTTT.

V is TRBV10-3 and J is TRBJ1-5, with TRBD1 identical over 12 bases. Germline lookup yields CDR1 ENHRY and CDR2 SYGVKD. CDR3 length equals 17 residues. The V gene end was trimmed by 10 bases and the J gene end by 3 bases; junction bases not matched to a gene: 13. The CDR3 loop is CATPKGTGGEHNQPQHF. The CDR3 DNA reads TGTGCCACTCCCAAAGGGACAGGGGGCGAACACAATCAGCCCCAGCATTTT.

CDR3 DNA sequence: TGCGCCAGCAGTGAGTCTAAGGGGACACGGTCACCCCTCCACTTT. The encoded protein is CASSESKGTRSPLHF. The chain carries TRBV10-2 and TRBJ1-6; TRBD1 is a possible D gene (6 bases). The CDR3 has 15 residues. Per germline, CDR1 WSHSY and CDR2 SAAADI. Trimming pared 0 bases from V and 10 bases from J, leaving 13 bases between.

J is TRBJ2-5 and V is TRBV27; unclear D gene. This CDR3 region has 13 residues. Between the trimmed V and J ends, which lost 2 bases and 4 bases, there was a span of 8 bases. Germline loops: CDR1 MNHEY, CDR2 SMNVEV (reference sequence). As DNA, the CDR3 is TGTGCCAGCAGTTTAATCCCCCCAGAGACCCAGTACTTC. Residues: CASSLIPPETQYF.

V and J are TRBV19 and TRBJ1-5, with 9 bases fitting TRBD1. Trimming cost V 5 bases and J 0 bases; bases outside gene matches: 8. Germline CDR1 reads LNHDA; CDR2 reads SQIVND (reference sequence). The CDR3 has 17 amino acids. As DNA, the CDR3 is TGTGCCAGTAGTTCGGACAGGGGCCTCTATAGCAATCAGCCCCAGCATTTT. This sequence encodes CASSSDRGLYSNQPQHF. The full variable domain, its missing parts supplied by reference TRBV19 and TRBJ1-5, is DGGITQSPKYLFRKEGQNVTLSCEQNLNHDAMYWYRQDPGQGLRLIYYSQIVNDFQKGDIAEGYSVSREKKESFPLTVTSAQKNPTAFYLCASSSDRGLYSNQPQHFGDGTRLSIL.

The chain couples TRBV30 to TRBJ1-6; possibly TRBD1 for D (5 bases). The V gene lost 1 base and the J gene lost 9 bases, with 13 bases spanning the gap. The CDR3 has 14 amino acids. Germline lookup yields CDR1 GTSNPN and CDR2 SVGIG (reference sequence). The chain's CDR3 is CAWSGGTGSSPLHF. DNA of the CDR3: TGTGCCTGGAGTGGAGGAACAGGTTCTTCACCCCTCCACTTT.

This clone was picked up a small number of times. The rearrangement joins TRBV5-5 to TRBJ1-5; TRBD1 matches 9 bases. The V and J ends lost 2 bases and 7 bases, in that order; junction bases with no gene match: 7. Germline V lookup: CDR1 SGHKS, CDR2 YYEKEE (reference sequence). This CDR3 is built from 15 residues. In nucleotides, the CDR3 is TGTGCCAGCAGCTTACAAACAGGGGGCATGCAGCCCCAGCATTTT. This codes for CASSLQTGGMQPQHF.

This sequence joins TRBV5-4 and TRBJ2-7, with 7 bases fitting TRBD2. This CDR3 spans 14 amino acids. Germline lookup yields CDR1 SGHNT and CDR2 YYREEE (reference sequence). J gave up 1 base and V 0 bases, and 1 base lay outside the gene matches. CDR3 nucleotides: TGTGCCAGCAGCTTGGGCGGGGGATCCTACGAGCAGTACTTC. Translating it yields CASSLGGGSYEQYF. Using reference TRBV5-4 and TRBJ2-7 for the parts outside the CDR3, the full variable domain is ETGVTQSPTHLIKTRGQQVTLRCSSQSGHNTVSWYQQALGQGPQFIFQYYREEENGRGNFPPRFSGLQFPNYSSELNVNALELDDSALYLCASSLGGGSYEQYFGPGTRLTVT.

This clone occurred once. The V gene is TRBV5-1, the J gene TRBJ2-3; D not certain. Germline V gene data show CDR1 as SGHRS and CDR2 as YFSETQ. Deletions cut 4 bases from V and 2 bases from J, with 2 bases between. The length of the CDR3 is 11 residues. CDR3 bases: TGCGCCAGCAGCCCCACAGATACGCAGTATTTT. Its translation is CASSPTDTQYF.

The J gene is TRBJ1-5, the V gene TRBV15, with TRBD1 matching 9 bases. CDR1 is LNHNV and CDR2 is YYDKDF in the germline V gene (reference sequence). The CDR3 totals 15 residues. Losses at the gene ends were 2 bases for V and 6 bases for J; bases not matched to a gene: 5. The CDR3 DNA follows: TGTGCCACCAGCAGACGACAGGGGGTAGGTCAGCCCCAGCATTTT. Protein product: CATSRRQGVGQPQHF. Full variable domain (outside the CDR3, taken from reference TRBV15 and TRBJ1-5): DAMVIQNPRYQVTQFGKPVTLSCSQTLNHNVMYWYQQKSSQAPKLLFHYYDKDFNNEADTPDNFQSRRPNTSFCFLDIRSPGLGDTAMYLCATSRRQGVGQPQHFGDGTRLSIL.

The chain links TRBV28 to TRBJ2-5, with 10 bases matching TRBD1. CDR3 length: 17 residues. V gave up 7 bases and J gave up 5 bases; unmatched junction bases: 16. Germline V gene data show CDR1 as MDHEN and CDR2 as SYDVKM. CDR3 region: CASNFPRDRGVGETQYF. CDR3 bases: TGTGCCAGCAACTTTCCCCGGGACAGGGGAGTTGGGGAGACCCAGTACTTC. Filled out from reference TRBV28 and TRBJ2-5, the complete variable domain reads DVKVTQSSRYLVKRTGEKVFLECVQDMDHENMFWYRQDPGLGLRLIYFSYDVKMKEKGDIPEGYSVSREKKERFSLILESASTNQTSMYLCASNFPRDRGVGETQYFGPGTRLLVL.

V is TRBV5-8 and J is TRBJ1-5; D is unclear. The CDR3 sequence is 11 residues long. Trimming took off 6 bases at V and 10 bases at J, with 11 bases between the two ends. Germline V gene data show CDR1 as SGHTS and CDR2 as YDEGEE. CDR3: CASTRYGPQHF. The CDR3 nucleotides read TGTGCCAGCACCCGGTACGGACCCCAGCATTTT.

V gene TRBV30 combines with J gene TRBJ1-2; D uncertain. The germline V gene encodes CDR1 GTSNPN and CDR2 SVGIG (reference sequence). Trimming shortened V by 5 bases and J by 5 bases, and 9 bases separated the two germline ends. The CDR3 contains 11 residues. CDR3 in DNA: TGTGCCTGGGCGGAGGGATATGGCTACACCTTC. Translation gives CAWAEGYGYTF.

V and J are TRBV15 and TRBJ2-1, with TRBD1 matching over 8 bases. This CDR3 contains 15 residues. V gave up 3 bases and J gave up 6 bases; unmatched junction bases: 7. Looked up from germline, CDR1 is LNHNV and CDR2 is YYDKDF (reference sequence). CDR3 sequence: CATSRLAGQGNEQFF. The CDR3 coding sequence is TGTGCCACCAGCAGGCTCGCTGGACAGGGCAATGAGCAGTTCTTC.